The 13 T cell receptor beta chains given below trace back to one sample, sequenced in a study of neurological immune-mediated disorders. The time point here: longitudinal time-point 2. TCRdb used MiXCR to reprocess the 5' RACE reads, holding one entry per CDR3 protein. In the table there are 65,000 to 85,000 distinct CDR3 sequences, over 4.5% of which are singletons. Material: PBMCs. The receptors were gathered from a woman aged 60-70 years with multiple sclerosis.

This clonotype was found many times. The rearrangement uses TRBV19 and TRBJ2-3; 10 nucleotides line up with TRBD2. The germline V gene has CDR1 LNHDA and CDR2 SQIVND (reference sequence). With 10 bases clipped from V and 3 bases from J, the junction kept 10 bases outside the gene matches. The CDR3 sequence is 15 residues long. The CDR3 region has the DNA TGTGCCACCCAACAACCGGGACTAGCGACAGATACGCAGTATTTT. Translating it yields CATQQPGLATDTQYF. The variable domain in full, with the rest retrieved from reference TRBV19 and TRBJ2-3, is DGGITQSPKYLFRKEGQNVTLSCEQNLNHDAMYWYRQDPGQGLRLIYYSQIVNDFQKGDIAEGYSVSREKKESFPLTVTSAQKNPTAFYLCATQQPGLATDTQYFGPGTRLTVL.

There are many counts of this clonotype. As DNA, the CDR3 is TGTGCCAGCAGCACAGGCTCCGGGACAGGGAACACTGAAGCTTTCTTT. Amino acids: CASSTGSGTGNTEAFF. V gene TRBV7-9 combines with J gene TRBJ1-1; 8 nucleotides agree with TRBD1. The trim removed 5 bases at V and 1 base at J, leaving 9 bases unmatched. Looked up from germline, CDR1 is SEHNR and CDR2 is FQNEAQ (reference sequence). The CDR3 loop spans 16 amino acids.

This clonotype was counted a few times. This rearrangement joins TRBV18 to TRBJ2-7; tentatively, D is TRBD1 or TRBD2 (5 bases each). The CDR3 contains 14 residues. Germline assignment: CDR1 KGHSH and CDR2 LQKENI. V lost 4 bases to trimming and J lost 2 bases, with 12 bases between them. CDR3 DNA sequence: TGTGCCAGCTCACACCCGGGACGGACCTACGAGCAGTACTTC. Encoded protein: CASSHPGRTYEQYF.

The table lists this clonotype with a few counts. It may be a read error: a sequence one base away is much more abundant. The V call is TRBV7-6, the J call TRBJ1-1; 10 positions agree with TRBD1. The germline V gene encodes CDR1 SGHVS and CDR2 FNYEAQ. V lost 5 bases, J lost 11 bases, and 8 bases stayed unmatched. The CDR3 is 13 residues long. CDR3: CASSPKKDRGAFF. CDR3 in DNA: TGTGCCAGCAGCCCGAAAAAGGACAGGGGGGCTTTCTTT.

The sample holds many counts of this clonotype. Written as DNA, the CDR3 is TGTGCCAGTAAATCCGGGACGGACCGTCGCATATATGGCTACACCTTC. Amino acids: CASKSGTDRRIYGYTF. The chain employs TRBV3-1 and TRBJ1-2, with a tentative D call TRBD1 (5 bases). The CDR3 has 16 residues. Trimming pared 9 bases from V and 5 bases from J, leaving 25 bases between. CDR1 is LGHDT and CDR2 is YNNKEL in the germline V gene (reference sequence).

This clonotype was observed a handful of times. The rearrangement joins TRBV27 to TRBJ2-7; 8 nucleotides align to TRBD2. CDR1 is MNHEY and CDR2 is SMNVEV in the germline V gene (reference sequence). V lost 6 bases, J lost 7 bases, and 14 bases stayed unmatched. The CDR3 totals 15 residues. The CDR3 region has the DNA TGTGCCAGCAGCCCCCCGGGACTAGGGACTCTGGAGCAGTACTTC. Translating gives CASSPPGLGTLEQYF.

This clonotype came up many times. The V gene is TRBV7-8, the J gene TRBJ1-5; no reliable D call. The CDR3 covers 16 residues. The germline CDR1 and CDR2 sequences are SGHVS and FQNEAQ. V was pared by 5 bases and J by 0 bases, with 14 bases between. As DNA, the CDR3 is TGTGCCAGCAGCCTCGGGCCAGATAATAGCAATCAGCCCCAGCATTTT. It specifies CASSLGPDNSNQPQHF.

This clonotype has a count of ten or more. The V gene is TRBV5-1, the J gene TRBJ2-3; the D gene is possibly TRBD1 (6 bases). CDR3 length equals 15 residues. The V gene lost 0 bases and the J gene lost 2 bases, with 10 bases spanning the gap. CDR1 is SGHRS, CDR2 YFSETQ, per germline. CDR3 loop: CASSLAGQSTDTQYF. The CDR3 region has the DNA TGCGCCAGCAGCTTGGCCGGACAGTCCACAGATACGCAGTATTTT. Looking up the rest from reference TRBV5-1 and TRBJ2-3 gives the full variable domain: KAGVTQTPRYLIKTRGQQVTLSCSPISGHRSVSWYQQTPGQGLQFLFEYFSETQRNKGNFPGRFSGRQFSNSRSEMNVSTLELGDSALYLCASSLAGQSTDTQYFGPGTRLTVL.

This clonotype has at least ten counts. V and J are TRBV5-1 and TRBJ1-5; tentatively, D is TRBD1 (5 bases). The CDR3 consists of 16 residues. The germline gives CDR1 SGHRS, CDR2 YFSETQ. Trimming left V 4 bases short and J 2 bases short, with 16 bases between. For the CDR3, the DNA is TGCGCCAGCAGCCTAACAGGTCCCGCCGGCAATCAGCCCCAGCATTTT. Residues: CASSLTGPAGNQPQHF.

This clonotype was counted many times. The V gene is TRBV6-5, the J gene TRBJ2-2; 11 bases line up with TRBD2. The CDR3 extends over 17 amino acids. CDR1 and CDR2 (germline): MNHEY, SVGAGI. The V segment lost 0 bases and the J segment 6 bases; nucleotides outside the gene matches: 6. The DNA of the CDR3 is TGTGCCAGCAGTTACTCGCTAGCGGGGGGTGTCGCCGGGGAGCTGTTTTTT. Its translation: CASSYSLAGGVAGELFF.

Many counts were recorded for this clonotype. The J gene is TRBJ2-1, the V gene TRBV25-1; 7 bases agree with TRBD2. This CDR3 region has 16 residues. The V gene's germline CDR1 is MGHDK and CDR2 SYGVNS. V gave up 1 base and J gave up 12 bases; unmatched junction bases: 15. CDR3 nucleotides: TGTGCCAGCAGTGAATCCCTCCCTGGACTAGGGCGTGGGCAGTTCTTC. This sequence encodes CASSESLPGLGRGQFF.

Many counts were recorded for this clonotype. J is TRBJ1-2 and V is TRBV28; 8 nucleotides match TRBD1. Germline CDR1 reads MDHEN; CDR2 reads SYDVKM. After removal of 6 bases from V and 6 bases from J, the junction contained 12 bases not matched to a gene. The CDR3 has 15 residues. The DNA for the CDR3 is TGTGCCAGCAGCCCCGGACAGGGAACGACAGATGGCTACACCTTC. As protein: CASSPGQGTTDGYTF.

There are many counts of this clonotype. V and J are TRBV20-1 and TRBJ1-2; the match to TRBD1 covers 8 bases. Germline CDR1 DFQATT, CDR2 SNEGSKA (reference sequence). V lost 6 bases and J lost 8; bases outside the gene matches: 14. CDR3 length: 14 amino acids. CDR3 sequence: CSAGGGQAVRGYTF. The CDR3 DNA sequence: TGCAGTGCAGGGGGGGGACAGGCTGTTCGGGGCTACACCTTC.